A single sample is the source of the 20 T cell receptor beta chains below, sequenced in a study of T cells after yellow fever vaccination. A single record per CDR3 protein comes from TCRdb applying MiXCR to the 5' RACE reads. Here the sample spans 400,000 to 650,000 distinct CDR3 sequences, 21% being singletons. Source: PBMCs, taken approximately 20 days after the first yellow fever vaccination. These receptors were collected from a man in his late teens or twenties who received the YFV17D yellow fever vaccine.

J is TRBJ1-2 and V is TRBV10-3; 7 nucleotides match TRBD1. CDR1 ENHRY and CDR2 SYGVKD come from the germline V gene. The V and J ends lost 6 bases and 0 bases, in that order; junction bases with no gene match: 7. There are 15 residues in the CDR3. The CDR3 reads CAIRTGYSTNYGYTF. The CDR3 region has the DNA TGTGCCATCAGGACAGGGTACAGTACTAACTATGGCTACACCTTC.

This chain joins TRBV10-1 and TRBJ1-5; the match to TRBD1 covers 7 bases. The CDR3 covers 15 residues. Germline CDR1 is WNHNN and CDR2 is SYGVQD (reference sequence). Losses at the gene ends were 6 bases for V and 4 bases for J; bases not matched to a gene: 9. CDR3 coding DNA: TGCGCCAGCAGGACACGGACAGGCGTAAATCAGCCCCAGCATTTT. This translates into CASRTRTGVNQPQHF.

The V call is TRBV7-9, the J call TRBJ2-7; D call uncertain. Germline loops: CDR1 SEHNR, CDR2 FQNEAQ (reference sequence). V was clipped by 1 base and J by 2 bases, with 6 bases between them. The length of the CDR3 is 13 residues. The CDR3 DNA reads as TGTGCCAGCAGCTTAGATGGCCCCTACGAGCAGTACTTC. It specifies CASSLDGPYEQYF.

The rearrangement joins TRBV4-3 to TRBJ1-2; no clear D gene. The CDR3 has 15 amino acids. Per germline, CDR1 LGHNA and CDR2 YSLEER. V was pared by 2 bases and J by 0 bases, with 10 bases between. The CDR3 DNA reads TGCGCCAGCAGCCAATTTGTTGGGACTAACTATGGCTACACCTTC. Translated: CASSQFVGTNYGYTF.

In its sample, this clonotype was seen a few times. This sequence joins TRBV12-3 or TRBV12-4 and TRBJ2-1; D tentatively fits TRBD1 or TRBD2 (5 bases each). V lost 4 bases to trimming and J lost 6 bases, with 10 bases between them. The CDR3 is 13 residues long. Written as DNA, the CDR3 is TGTGCCAGCAGTTCCGGGACCTTCAATGAGCAGTTCTTC. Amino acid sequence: CASSSGTFNEQFF.

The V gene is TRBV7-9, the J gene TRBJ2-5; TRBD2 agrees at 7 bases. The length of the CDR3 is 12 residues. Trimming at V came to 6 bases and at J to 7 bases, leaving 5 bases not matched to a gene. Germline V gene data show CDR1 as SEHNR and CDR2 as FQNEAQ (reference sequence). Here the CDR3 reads CASRISSGTQYF. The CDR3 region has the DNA TGTGCCAGCAGAATATCTAGCGGGACCCAGTACTTC.

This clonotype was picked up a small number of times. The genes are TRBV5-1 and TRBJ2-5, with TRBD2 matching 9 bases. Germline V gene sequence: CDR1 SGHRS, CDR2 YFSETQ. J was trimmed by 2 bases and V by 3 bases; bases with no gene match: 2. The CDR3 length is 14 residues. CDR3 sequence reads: CASSSTSGQETQYF. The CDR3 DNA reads TGCGCCAGCAGCTCTACTAGCGGGCAAGAGACCCAGTACTTC.

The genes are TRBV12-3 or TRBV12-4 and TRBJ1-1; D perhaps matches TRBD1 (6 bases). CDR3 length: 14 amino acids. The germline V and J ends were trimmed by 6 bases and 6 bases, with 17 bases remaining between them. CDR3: CASSPRRGVAEAFF. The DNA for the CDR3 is TGTGCCAGCAGCCCCCGCAGGGGTGTCGCTGAAGCTTTCTTT.

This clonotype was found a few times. CDR3 DNA: TGCAGCGTTGAAGATTTTGGCGGGAGTAACACTGAAGCTTTCTTT. Protein sequence: CSVEDFGGSNTEAFF. The V gene is TRBV29-1, the J gene TRBJ1-1, with D uncertain. Trimming removed 0 bases at V and 2 bases at J, with 13 bases between. In germline, CDR1 is SQVTM, CDR2 ANQGSEA. This CDR3 is built from 15 residues.

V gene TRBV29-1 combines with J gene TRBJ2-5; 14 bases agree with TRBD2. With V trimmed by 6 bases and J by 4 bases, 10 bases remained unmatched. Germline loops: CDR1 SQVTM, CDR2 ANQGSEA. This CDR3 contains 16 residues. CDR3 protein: CSVDGLAGGHGETQYF. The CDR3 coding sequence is TGCAGCGTGGATGGACTAGCGGGGGGCCACGGAGAGACCCAGTACTTC. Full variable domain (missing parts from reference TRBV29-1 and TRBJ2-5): SAVISQKPSRDICQRGTSLTIQCQVDSQVTMMFWYRQQPGQSLTLIATANQGSEATYESGFVIDKFPISRPNLTFSTLTVSNMSPEDSSIYLCSVDGLAGGHGETQYFGPGTRLLVL.

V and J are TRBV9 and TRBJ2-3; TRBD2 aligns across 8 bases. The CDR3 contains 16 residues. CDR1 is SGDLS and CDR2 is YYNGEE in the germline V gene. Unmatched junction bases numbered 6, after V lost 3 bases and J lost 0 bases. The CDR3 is CASSGEAGESTDTQYF. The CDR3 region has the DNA TGTGCCAGCAGCGGAGAAGCGGGGGAGAGCACAGATACGCAGTATTTT. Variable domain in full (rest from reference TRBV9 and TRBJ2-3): DSGVTQTPKHLITATGQRVTLRCSPRSGDLSVYWYQQSLDQGLQFLIQYYNGEERAKGNILERFSAQQFPDLHSELNLSSLELGDSALYFCASSGEAGESTDTQYFGPGTRLTVL.

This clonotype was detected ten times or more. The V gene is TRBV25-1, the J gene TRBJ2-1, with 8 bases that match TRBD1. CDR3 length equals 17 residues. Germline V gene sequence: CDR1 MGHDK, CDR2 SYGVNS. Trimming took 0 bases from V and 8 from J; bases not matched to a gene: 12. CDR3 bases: TGTGCCAGCAGTGAATATATTCGAGACAGGGGTCGGGATGAGCAGTTCTTC. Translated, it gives CASSEYIRDRGRDEQFF. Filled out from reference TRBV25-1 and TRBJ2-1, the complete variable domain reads EADIYQTPRYLVIGTGKKITLECSQTMGHDKMYWYQQDPGMELHLIHYSYGVNSTEKGDLSSESTVSRIRTEHFPLTLESARPSHTSQYLCASSEYIRDRGRDEQFFGPGTRLTVL.

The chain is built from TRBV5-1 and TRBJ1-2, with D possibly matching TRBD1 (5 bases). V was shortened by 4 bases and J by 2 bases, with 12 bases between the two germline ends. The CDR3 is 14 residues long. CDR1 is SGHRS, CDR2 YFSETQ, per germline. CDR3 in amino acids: CASSATGRNYGYTF. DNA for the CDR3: TGCGCCAGCAGCGCCACAGGAAGAAACTATGGCTACACCTTC.

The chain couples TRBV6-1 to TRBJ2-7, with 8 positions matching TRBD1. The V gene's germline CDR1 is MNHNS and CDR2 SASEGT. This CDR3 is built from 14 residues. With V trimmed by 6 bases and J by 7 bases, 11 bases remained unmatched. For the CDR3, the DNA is TGTGCCAGCAGGACGGGTCAGGGGGCGCGTGAGCAGTACGTC. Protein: CASRTGQGAREQYV.

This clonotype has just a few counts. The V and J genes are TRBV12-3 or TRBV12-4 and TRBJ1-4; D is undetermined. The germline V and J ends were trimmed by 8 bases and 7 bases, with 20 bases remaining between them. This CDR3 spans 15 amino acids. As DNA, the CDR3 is TGTGCCAGCCGAAGAGGGCAGGCCTTTAGTGAAAAACTGTTTTTT. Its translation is CASRRGQAFSEKLFF.

The CDR3 nucleotides are TGCAGTGCTAGAGCAGGGGGCAGGTCTGAGACCCAGTACTTC. It yields the protein CSARAGGRSETQYF. V gene TRBV20-1 combines with J gene TRBJ2-5; 8 positions match TRBD1. Losses at the gene ends were 1 base for V and 5 bases for J; bases not matched to a gene: 6. Per germline, CDR1 DFQATT and CDR2 SNEGSKA (reference sequence). The CDR3 sequence is 14 residues long.

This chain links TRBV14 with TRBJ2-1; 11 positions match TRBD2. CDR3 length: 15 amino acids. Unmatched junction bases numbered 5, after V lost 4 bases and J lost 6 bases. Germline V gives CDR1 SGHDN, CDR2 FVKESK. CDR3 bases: TGTGCCAGCAGCCCACTAGCGGGGGTCCTCAATGAGCAGTTCTTC. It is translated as CASSPLAGVLNEQFF. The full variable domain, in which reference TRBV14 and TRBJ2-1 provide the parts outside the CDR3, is EAGVTQFPSHSVIEKGQTVTLRCDPISGHDNLYWYRRVMGKEIKFLLHFVKESKQDESGMPNNRFLAERTGGTYSTLKVQPAELEDSGVYFCASSPLAGVLNEQFFGPGTRLTVL.

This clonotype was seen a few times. The CDR3 here is CASSQEGLAGGVAKNIQYF. In DNA, the CDR3 is TGTGCCAGCAGCCAAGAAGGTCTAGCGGGGGGGGTAGCCAAAAACATTCAGTACTTC. This chain connects TRBV4-2 to TRBJ2-4, with 12 nucleotides matching TRBD2. The CDR3 is 19 residues long. With 0 bases clipped from V and 0 bases from J, the junction kept 6 bases outside the gene matches. CDR1 is LGHNA, CDR2 YNFKEQ, per germline.

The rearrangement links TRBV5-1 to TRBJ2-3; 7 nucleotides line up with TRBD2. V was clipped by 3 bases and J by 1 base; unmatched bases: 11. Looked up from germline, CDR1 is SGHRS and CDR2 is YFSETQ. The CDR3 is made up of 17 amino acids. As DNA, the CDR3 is TGCGCCAGCAGCTCGCGGGCCGGGCTAGCGGGCACAGATACGCAGTATTTT. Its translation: CASSSRAGLAGTDTQYF. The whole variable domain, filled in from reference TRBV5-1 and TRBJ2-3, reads KAGVTQTPRYLIKTRGQQVTLSCSPISGHRSVSWYQQTPGQGLQFLFEYFSETQRNKGNFPGRFSGRQFSNSRSEMNVSTLELGDSALYLCASSSRAGLAGTDTQYFGPGTRLTVL.

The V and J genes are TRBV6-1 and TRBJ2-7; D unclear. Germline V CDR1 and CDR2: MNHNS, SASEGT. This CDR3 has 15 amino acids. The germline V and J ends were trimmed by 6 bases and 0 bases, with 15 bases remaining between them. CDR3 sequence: CASRVALDSSYEQYF. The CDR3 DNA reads TGTGCCAGCAGGGTAGCCTTAGATAGCTCCTACGAGCAGTACTTC.